This T cell receptor (beta chain) derives from a study of blood T cell repertoires in COVID-19 (dated by TCRdb to 2020 to 2021). A note on the overall study: Samples covering the acute and convalescent phases of COVID-19 were provided by collaborators in the United States, Italy and Spain. Where available, HLA class I and class II types were obtained from metadata supplied by the sample provider rather than from assay-based typing. The prospective study material was composed of cDNA or gDNA derived from T cells, B-cell-depleted T cells, or PBMCs. The dataset comprised deeply sampled blood TCRbeta repertoires from subjects exposed to, actively infected with, or recovered from COVID-19. Samples came from the ongoing ImmuneRACE study (first 160 participants) plus 1,254 subjects from 6 global collaborators. The repertoires were released in a freely available public database meant as a resource for research on the immune response to SARS-CoV-2. Nearly every sample came with metadata listing a de-identified subject ID, COVID-19 status, age in years and sex. The paper's findings and limits, for the study overall: Clinical and demographic metadata were provided uncurated, with the amount varying by source and participant.

Points on this clone: Its specific antigen is unknown. Within one base of it there is no much larger clone, and no base qualities were kept.

In Seattle, one collaborating source enrolled patients while the infection was active and tracked those patients longitudinally over the course of disease. The collaborating institutions used their own protocols to collect whole blood in K2EDTA tubes. For TCRbeta analysis, collaborators shipped samples as frozen whole blood, isolated PBMCs, or DNA extracted from either of those sample types. Reading the germline V gene gives CDR1 SGHRS and CDR2 YFSETQ. V is cut back by 7 bases and J by 3 bases, with 5 bases in the junction unmatched. From the cysteine through the phenylalanine, the CDR3 covers 15 amino acids. CDR3 DNA is the only sequence kept; it has 45 bases, read in frame from the first base. The immunoSEQ Assay, a bias-controlled multiplex PCR, was used to amplify TCRbeta CDR3 regions from genomic DNA. On the study's bioinformatics: Within the assay, amplification of reference gene primers was used to estimate how many nucleated cells each sample contained. To quantify the absolute abundance of each unique TCRbeta CDR3 rearrangement, sequence reads were collapsed and filtered. For each sample, productive Simpson clonality was calculated as the square root of Simpson's diversity index over productive rearrangements. Entries here come from immuneACCESS through TCRdb and include only in-frame sequences with V and J called. Some clones fail to appear in such tables; in the studies checked, an unresolved V gene covers under half of the shortfall, and the cause of the remainder is unknown. The V and J calls and clone size were taken over from that table, and D and trimming were inferred from the DNA. This sample comprises about 340,000 clones, 75% to 90% of them detected only once. Clones ranked in the top ten supply 7.1% of the sample.

The sequence joins TRBV5-1 to TRBJ2-2; 11 nucleotides in the junction match TRBD2. The specimen was peripheral blood. This receptor was obtained from a woman in her fifties or sixties with COVID-19, enrolled during active disease. This receptor has the CDR3 CASRHSGGDTGELFF. At the DNA level, the sequence is TGCGCCAGCCGCCATAGCGGGGGGGACACCGGGGAGCTGTTTTTT. The variable domain in full, with residues beyond the CDR3 obtained from the reference TRBV5-1 and TRBJ2-2 genes, is KAGVTQTPRYLIKTRGQQVTLSCSPISGHRSVSWYQQTPGQGLQFLFEYFSETQRNKGNFPGRFSGRQFSNSRSEMNVSTLELGDSALYLCASRHSGGDTGELFFGEGSRLTVL.